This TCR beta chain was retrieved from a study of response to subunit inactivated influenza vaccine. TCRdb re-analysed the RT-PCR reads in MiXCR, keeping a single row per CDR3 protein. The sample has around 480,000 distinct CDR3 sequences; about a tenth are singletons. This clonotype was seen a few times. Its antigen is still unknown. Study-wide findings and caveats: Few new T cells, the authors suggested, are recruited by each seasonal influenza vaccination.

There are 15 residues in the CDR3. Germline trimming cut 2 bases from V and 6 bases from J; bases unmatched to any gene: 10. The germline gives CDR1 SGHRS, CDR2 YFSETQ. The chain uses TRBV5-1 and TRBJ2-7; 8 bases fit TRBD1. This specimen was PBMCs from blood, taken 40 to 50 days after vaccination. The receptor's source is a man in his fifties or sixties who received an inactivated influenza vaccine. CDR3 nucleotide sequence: TGCGCCAGCAGCTTCAAAATCGGACAGGGTGGCGAGCAGTACTTC. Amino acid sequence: CASSFKIGQGGEQYF. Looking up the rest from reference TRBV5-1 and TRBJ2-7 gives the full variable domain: KAGVTQTPRYLIKTRGQQVTLSCSPISGHRSVSWYQQTPGQGLQFLFEYFSETQRNKGNFPGRFSGRQFSNSRSEMNVSTLELGDSALYLCASSFKIGQGGEQYFGPGTRLTVT.